These 23 T cell receptor beta chains originate from one sample sequenced in a study of T cell changes during pregnancy in multiple sclerosis. Profiled with immunoSEQ multiplex PCR; TCRdb holds only in-frame clones, not every one. The sample includes 35,000 to 45,000 clones, about 90% of them seen just once. The sample here was CD4+ T cells from peripheral blood mononuclear cells, taken after pregnancy. The receptor source for this set is a female donor with multiple sclerosis, enrolled in a pregnancy study.

The rearrangement joins TRBV29-1 to TRBJ2-7; weak D call: TRBD1 (5 bases). This CDR3 is built from 13 residues. Trimming removed 7 bases at V and 3 bases at J, with 16 bases between. Germline CDR1 reads SQVTM; CDR2 reads ANQGSEA. CDR3 nucleotide sequence: TGCAGCGCCCGAGGACAACCTTACTACGAGCAGTACTTC. Protein product: CSARGQPYYEQYF.

This clone has only a few counts. This rearrangement joins TRBV10-3 to TRBJ2-7, with a tentative D call TRBD2 (6 bases). The V gene lost 5 bases and the J gene lost 0 bases, with 8 bases spanning the gap. This CDR3 comprises 13 residues. In germline, CDR1 is ENHRY, CDR2 SYGVKD. The CDR3, as DNA: TGTGCCATCAGTCGGGACTCCTCCTACGAGCAGTACTTC. Translation: CAISRDSSYEQYF.

The chain carries TRBV7-2 and TRBJ1-2, with D tentatively TRBD1 (6 bases). Trimming left V 5 bases short and J 2 bases short, with 15 bases between. CDR1 is SGHTA and CDR2 is FQGNSA in the germline V gene. CDR3 size: 15 residues. For the CDR3, the DNA is TGTGCCAGCAGCCTGGACGACAGGAGCAACTATGGCTACACCTTC. It codes for CASSLDDRSNYGYTF.

The chain employs TRBV6-6 and TRBJ2-3; TRBD1 aligns across 11 bases. J was trimmed by 3 bases and V by 4 bases; bases with no gene match: 6. This CDR3 has 16 amino acids. Germline lookup yields CDR1 MNHNY and CDR2 SVGAGI (reference sequence). In DNA, the CDR3 is TGTGCCAGCAGTTCCCCCCGGGACAGGGGGACAGATACGCAGTATTTT. It encodes CASSSPRDRGTDTQYF.

The rearrangement uses TRBV5-1 and TRBJ2-3; D is possibly TRBD1 (6 bases). Looked up from germline, CDR1 is SGHRS and CDR2 is YFSETQ. V lost 2 bases and J lost 6, with 7 bases in between. This CDR3 is 12 amino acids long. The CDR3 sequence: CASSLTGDTQYF. DNA for the CDR3: TGCGCCAGCAGCTTAACAGGGGATACGCAGTATTTT.

The DNA of the CDR3 is TGTGCCAGCAGCTGGACAGGCCCTTGGGGTTCACCCCTCCACTTT. Residues: CASSWTGPWGSPLHF. J is TRBJ1-6 and V is TRBV7-9; 7 bases are shared with TRBD1. J lost 9 bases, V lost 4 bases, and 9 bases had no gene match. CDR3 length: 15 amino acids. Germline CDR1 reads SEHNR; CDR2 reads FQNEAQ (reference sequence).

The chain links TRBV2 to TRBJ1-4, with 7 bases that match TRBD1. V gave up 7 bases and J gave up 1 base; unmatched junction bases: 6. The CDR3 spans 15 residues. Germline-derived CDR1 and CDR2 are SNHLY and FYNNEI. Here the CDR3 DNA reads TGTGCCAGCACTAGACAGGGTAGAACTAATGAAAAACTGTTTTTT. It codes for CASTRQGRTNEKLFF.

The genes are TRBV6-5 and TRBJ1-5; no reliable D call. CDR1 is MNHEY and CDR2 is SVGAGI in the germline V gene. The CDR3 spans 15 residues. The V end lost 0 bases, the J end lost 0 bases, and 6 bases lay between the germline ends. The CDR3 region has the DNA TGTGCCAGCAGTTACTCGTATAATAGCAATCAGCCCCAGCATTTT. This sequence encodes CASSYSYNSNQPQHF.

This rearrangement joins TRBV7-6 to TRBJ1-4, with TRBD1 as a possible D gene (5 bases). The V end was cut by 1 base, the J end by 7 bases, with 13 bases between. There are 15 residues in the CDR3. Per the germline V gene, CDR1 is SGHVS and CDR2 is FNYEAQ. The CDR3: CASSLDRGGGEKLFF. Here the CDR3 DNA reads TGTGCCAGCAGCTTAGATCGGGGGGGTGGTGAAAAACTGTTTTTT. The full variable domain, rest sourced from reference TRBV7-6 and TRBJ1-4, is GAGVSQSPRYKVTKRGQDVALRCDPISGHVSLYWYRQALGQGPEFLTYFNYEAQQDKSGLPNDRFSAERPEGSISTLTIQRTEQRDSAMYRCASSLDRGGGEKLFFGSGTQLSVL.

The chain recombines TRBV19 with TRBJ1-5; TRBD1 matches 9 bases. With V trimmed by 8 bases and J by 3 bases, 11 bases remained unmatched. Germline loops: CDR1 LNHDA, CDR2 SQIVND (reference sequence). The CDR3 has 16 amino acids. In DNA, the CDR3 is TGTGCCAGTTCTTTCCAGAGGGACAGGGCCAATCAGCCCCAGCATTTT. Its translation is CASSFQRDRANQPQHF.

The chain combines TRBV7-9 with TRBJ2-3; possible D gene TRBD2, 7 bases. CDR1 is SEHNR, CDR2 FQNEAQ, per germline (reference sequence). The CDR3 is 17 amino acids. V dropped 1 base and J dropped 3 bases, with 17 bases sitting between them. Here the CDR3 reads CASSLGGGGGSTDTQYF. DNA of the CDR3: TGTGCCAGCAGCTTAGGAGGAGGGGGGGGCAGTACAGATACGCAGTATTTT.

The rearrangement links TRBV2 to TRBJ2-5; TRBD2 matches 13 bases. There are 15 residues in the CDR3. V shed 6 bases, J shed 1 base, and the junction held 2 bases outside the gene matches. CDR1 and CDR2 from the germline V gene are SNHLY and FYNNEI. The CDR3 DNA follows: TGTGCCAGCAGGGGACTAGCGGGGCCCCAAGAGACCCAGTACTTC. This encodes CASRGLAGPQETQYF.

This sequence joins TRBV6-6 and TRBJ1-2, with D perhaps TRBD1 (6 bases). CDR1 and CDR2 (germline): MNHNY, SVGAGI (reference sequence). V dropped 2 bases and J dropped 4 bases, with 14 bases sitting between them. The CDR3 spans 15 residues. The DNA of the CDR3 is TGTGCCAGCAGTTACGCGCAGGGGAAGGGCTATGGCTACACCTTC. Its protein product is CASSYAQGKGYGYTF.

This rearrangement joins TRBV7-2 to TRBJ1-5, with D unclear. The CDR3 extends over 12 amino acids. The V and J ends lost 5 bases and 9 bases respectively, with 11 bases between them. The germline V gene encodes CDR1 SGHTA and CDR2 FQGNSA. CDR3 in amino acids: CASSKPGRPQHF. Written as DNA, the CDR3 is TGTGCCAGCAGCAAACCGGGAAGGCCCCAGCATTTT.

The genes are TRBV2 and TRBJ1-5; maybe TRBD1 (6 bases). Trimming cost V 8 bases and J 1 base, with 12 bases left between them. This CDR3 is built from 14 residues. Germline CDR1 SNHLY, CDR2 FYNNEI. CDR3 DNA sequence: TGTGCCAGCCACAGAGACAGGAGCAATCAGCCCCAGCATTTT. Residues: CASHRDRSNQPQHF. Looking up the rest from reference TRBV2 and TRBJ1-5 gives the full variable domain: EPEVTQTPSHQVTQMGQEVILRCVPISNHLYFYWYRQILGQKVEFLVSFYNNEISEKSEIFDDQFSVERPDGSNFTLKIRSTKLEDSAMYFCASHRDRSNQPQHFGDGTRLSIL.

This chain links TRBV19 with TRBJ1-2; D is unresolved. The CDR3 totals 16 residues. Germline values: CDR1 LNHDA, CDR2 SQIVND (reference sequence). The V end lost 4 bases, the J end lost 0 bases, and 15 bases lay between the germline ends. The CDR3, as DNA: TGTGCCAGTAGTACTCACTCCAGAGGGTCTAACTATGGCTACACCTTC. It specifies CASSTHSRGSNYGYTF.

The chain joins TRBV19 to TRBJ1-5; D gene unclear. This CDR3 comprises 15 residues. Trimming took off 4 bases at V and 1 base at J, with 11 bases between the two ends. Germline-derived CDR1 and CDR2 are LNHDA and SQIVND (reference sequence). The CDR3 sequence is CASSSQSRSNQPQHF. The CDR3 bases are TGTGCCAGTAGTAGTCAGAGCAGGAGCAATCAGCCCCAGCATTTT.

The chain combines TRBV5-1 with TRBJ2-7; D is perhaps TRBD1 (5 bases). This CDR3 comprises 14 residues. Germline V gene data show CDR1 as SGHRS and CDR2 as YFSETQ. V lost 8 bases and J lost 6, with 21 bases in between. The CDR3, as DNA: TGCGCCAGGACGTCCTGGGCAGGGTTCCTCGAGCAGTACTTC. This sequence encodes CARTSWAGFLEQYF.

V usage is TRBV18 and J usage is TRBJ1-1; D unclear. V was clipped by 5 bases and J by 3 bases, with 13 bases between them. This CDR3 is 14 amino acids long. Germline CDR1 is KGHSH and CDR2 is LQKENI. The chain's CDR3 is CASSEFSIDTEAFF. DNA of the CDR3: TGTGCCAGCTCAGAATTTAGCATCGACACTGAAGCTTTCTTT.

This clone was counted only a few times. The V gene is TRBV7-8, the J gene TRBJ2-7; D possibly corresponds to TRBD2 (6 bases). V was shortened by 5 bases and J by 3 bases, with 11 bases between the two germline ends. CDR1 SGHVS and CDR2 FQNEAQ come from the germline V gene. The CDR3 spans 13 residues. CDR3 loop: CASSRAGLYEQYF. CDR3 DNA: TGTGCCAGCAGCCGGGCGGGGCTCTACGAGCAGTACTTC.

The CDR3: CASSLSLSGNTEAFF. The CDR3 DNA follows: TGTGCCAGCAGCTTAAGTCTTTCGGGGAACACTGAAGCTTTCTTT. The chain couples TRBV7-9 to TRBJ1-1; D call uncertain. Per germline, CDR1 SEHNR and CDR2 FQNEAQ (reference sequence). V was cut by 2 bases and J by 1 base, with 11 bases left in between. The length of the CDR3 is 15 residues. Full variable domain (missing parts from reference TRBV7-9 and TRBJ1-1): DTGVSQNPRHKITKRGQNVTFRCDPISEHNRLYWYRQTLGQGPEFLTYFQNEAQLEKSRLLSDRFSAERPKGSFSTLEIQRTEQGDSAMYLCASSLSLSGNTEAFFGQGTRLTVV.

V and J are TRBV5-1 and TRBJ1-5; 8 bases agree with TRBD1. Germline values: CDR1 SGHRS, CDR2 YFSETQ. This CDR3 region has 15 residues. With V trimmed by 0 bases and J by 4 bases, 3 bases remained unmatched. The CDR3, as DNA: TGCGCCAGCAGCTTGGGTACAGGGGGTAATCAGCCCCAGCATTTT. Its protein is CASSLGTGGNQPQHF.

The V gene is TRBV29-1, the J gene TRBJ1-2; D is perhaps TRBD1 (5 bases). The CDR3 runs 13 residues. Germline CDR1 reads SQVTM; CDR2 reads ANQGSEA. V lost 5 bases and J lost 2, with 12 bases in between. The DNA of the CDR3 is TGCAGCGTTAAAAGTCGGGGGAACTATGGCTACACCTTC. Translating gives CSVKSRGNYGYTF. The full variable domain, rest sourced from reference TRBV29-1 and TRBJ1-2, is SAVISQKPSRDICQRGTSLTIQCQVDSQVTMMFWYRQQPGQSLTLIATANQGSEATYESGFVIDKFPISRPNLTFSTLTVSNMSPEDSSIYLCSVKSRGNYGYTFGSGTRLTVV.